Listed below are T cell receptor beta chains from one sample, sequenced in a study of blood T cell repertoires in COVID-19. Data came from immunoSEQ multiplex PCR; TCRdb stores just in-frame clones and leaves some out. This table holds about 280,000 clones, 90% found once. Sequenced sample: PBMCs or T cells enriched from blood (not recorded which). These receptors were collected from a woman aged 18-30 years with acute COVID-19. The CDR3 runs from the conserved cysteine through the conserved F or W. The order of the fields is D gene, V gene, J gene, clone size, CDR3 protein, CDR3 DNA. A D gene is named only where the DNA matches it firmly. Rows give clone size only sometimes, using once, few, many, or a class for an expanded clone.

>TRBD2|TRBV27|TRBJ2-5|few
CASRTGLEETQYF
TGTGCCAGCAGAACCGGACTAGAAGAGACCCAGTACTTC
>TRBD2|TRBV7-9|TRBJ2-7|NA
CASRGGERGSYEQYF
TGTGCCAGCAGGGGAGGGGAGCGGGGATCCTACGAGCAGTACTTC
>NA|TRBV29-1|TRBJ1-1|NA
CSSWGGVNTEAFF
TGCAGCTCTTGGGGGGGGGTGAACACTGAAGCTTTCTTT
>NA|TRBV30|TRBJ2-1|NA
CAWNVRVNEQFF
TGTGCCTGGAATGTACGCGTAAATGAGCAGTTCTTC
>NA|TRBV6-5|TRBJ2-2|NA
CASRRTGTNTGELFF
TGTGCCAGCAGACGTACCGGGACTAACACCGGGGAGCTGTTTTTT
>NA|TRBV4-1|TRBJ2-1|NA
CASSQGGQAYNEQFF
TGCGCCAGCAGCCAAGGGGGACAAGCCTACAATGAGCAGTTCTTC
>TRBD1|TRBV30|TRBJ2-7|NA
CAWSVGQGAYEQYF
TGTGCCTGGAGTGTAGGGCAGGGGGCCTACGAGCAGTACTTC
>NA|TRBV19|TRBJ1-6|NA
CASSEDIELTPLHF
TGTGCCAGTAGTGAAGACATAGAATTAACACCCCTCCACTTT
>TRBD1|TRBV19|TRBJ1-2|NA
CASSIDRGTDGYTF
TGTGCCAGTAGTATCGACAGGGGAACGGACGGCTACACCTTC
>NA|TRBV11-2|TRBJ2-4|NA
CASSLASLTRGAKNIQYF
TGTGCCAGCAGCTTAGCTTCATTGACTCGGGGTGCCAAAAACATTCAGTACTTC
>NA|TRBV19|TRBJ1-1|NA
CASATTGNTEAFF
TGTGCCAGTGCCACAACAGGGAACACTGAAGCTTTCTTT
>NA|TRBV5-1|TRBJ1-3|NA
CASKTGSGSGNTIYF
TGCGCCAGCAAAACAGGGTCCGGCTCTGGAAACACCATATATTTT
>TRBD1|TRBV10-1|TRBJ2-7|NA
CASSAPGQTSYEQYF
TGCGCCAGCAGTGCCCCGGGACAGACTTCCTACGAGCAGTACTTC
>TRBD2|TRBV6-5|TRBJ2-3|NA
CASSLGLAGRTDTQYF
TGTGCCAGCAGTTTGGGACTAGCGGGGCGCACAGATACGCAGTATTTT
>NA|TRBV4-1|TRBJ1-2|NA
CASSHLGEGYGYTF
TGCGCCAGCAGCCACTTGGGAGAGGGCTATGGCTACACCTTC
>NA|TRBV5-1|TRBJ2-5|NA
CASSSHLETQYF
TGCGCCAGCAGCTCCCATTTAGAGACCCAGTACTTC
>TRBD1|TRBV23-1|TRBJ2-7|NA
CASSHPTGDLILYEQYF
TGCGCCAGCAGTCATCCGACAGGGGACCTTATTCTCTACGAGCAGTACTTC
>NA|TRBV28|TRBJ2-5|NA
CACGVLSRETQYF
TGTGCCTGCGGGGTCCTCTCCCGAGAGACCCAGTACTTC
>TRBD2|TRBV11-2|TRBJ2-7|few
CASSPTGLASYEQYF
TGTGCCAGCAGCCCTACGGGACTAGCCTCCTACGAGCAGTACTTC
>NA|TRBV27|TRBJ2-3|NA
CASRKGVGAVADTQYF
TGTGCCAGCAGAAAGGGAGTGGGAGCCGTTGCAGATACGCAGTATTTT
>NA|TRBV29-1|TRBJ1-1|NA
CSVERHRAGGTEAFF
TGCAGCGTTGAAAGGCACAGGGCGGGGGGCACTGAAGCTTTCTTT
>TRBD2|TRBV7-2|TRBJ2-7|NA
CASSSSMLAGDHEQYF
TGTGCCAGCAGCTCGTCTATGCTAGCGGGAGACCACGAGCAGTACTTC
>TRBD2|TRBV27|TRBJ2-1|NA
CASRGAGANEQFF
TGTGCCAGTAGGGGAGCGGGGGCCAATGAGCAGTTCTTC
>NA|TRBV19|TRBJ1-2|NA
CASSEYYGYTF
TGTGCCAGTAGTGAGTACTATGGCTACACCTTC
>NA|TRBV7-2|TRBJ1-2|NA
CASSPRQDGGYTF
TGTGCCAGCAGCCCTAGACAGGACGGGGGCTACACCTTC
>NA|TRBV6-2/TRBV6-3|TRBJ2-1|NA
CASSWQGPYNEQFF
TGTGCCAGCAGTTGGCAGGGGCCCTACAATGAGCAGTTCTTC
>TRBD2|TRBV13|TRBJ2-1|NA
CASSLARGLAVPGEQFF
TGTGCCAGCAGCTTAGCTAGGGGACTAGCGGTCCCGGGTGAGCAGTTCTTC
>TRBD2|TRBV11-2|TRBJ2-3|NA
CASSPRLAGDRGTQYF
TGTGCCAGCAGCCCAAGACTAGCGGGAGATCGGGGTACGCAGTATTTT
>TRBD2|TRBV29-1|TRBJ2-7|NA
CSVQGTSGTNEHEQYF
TGCAGCGTCCAAGGGACTAGCGGGACCAATGAGCACGAGCAGTACTTC
>TRBD2|TRBV2|TRBJ2-3|NA
CASREGPGTSGTDTQYF
TGTGCCAGCAGGGAAGGCCCGGGGACTAGCGGCACAGATACGCAGTATTTT
>TRBD2|TRBV10-2|TRBJ2-7|NA
CASSEQRLAGLLTYEQYF
TGCGCCAGCAGTGAGCAACGACTAGCGGGACTCCTGACCTACGAGCAGTACTTC
>TRBD2|TRBV19|TRBJ2-7|NA
CASSTPPGLAASSYEQYF
TGTGCCAGTAGTACCCCCCCGGGACTAGCCGCCAGCTCCTACGAGCAGTACTTC
>NA|TRBV6-5|TRBJ1-1|NA
CASIYMSTEAFF
TGTGCCAGCATCTATATGTCCACTGAAGCTTTCTTT
>TRBD2|TRBV7-6|TRBJ2-7|NA
CASSFHQTSGSVYEQYF
TGTGCCAGCAGCTTCCACCAGACTAGCGGGAGCGTCTACGAGCAGTACTTC
>TRBD2|TRBV7-8|TRBJ2-5|NA
CASSFGKLAGGIQETQYF
TGTGCCAGCAGCTTCGGGAAACTAGCGGGCGGAATCCAAGAGACCCAGTACTTC
>NA|TRBV27|TRBJ2-7|few
CASRQTSGYEQYF
TGTGCCAGCAGGCAGACTAGTGGCTACGAGCAGTACTTC
>TRBD1|TRBV7-2|TRBJ1-2|NA
CASSLGGGQGASLYTF
TGTGCCAGCAGCTTAGGGGGAGGGCAGGGGGCTTCCCTCTACACCTTC
>TRBD1|TRBV20-1|TRBJ1-2|NA
CSASTTGGGYGYTF
TGCAGTGCTAGTACGACAGGGGGCGGCTATGGCTACACCTTC
>NA|TRBV6-5|TRBJ2-5|NA
CASSYTPRTETQYF
TGTGCCAGCAGTTACACACCCCGAACGGAGACCCAGTACTTC